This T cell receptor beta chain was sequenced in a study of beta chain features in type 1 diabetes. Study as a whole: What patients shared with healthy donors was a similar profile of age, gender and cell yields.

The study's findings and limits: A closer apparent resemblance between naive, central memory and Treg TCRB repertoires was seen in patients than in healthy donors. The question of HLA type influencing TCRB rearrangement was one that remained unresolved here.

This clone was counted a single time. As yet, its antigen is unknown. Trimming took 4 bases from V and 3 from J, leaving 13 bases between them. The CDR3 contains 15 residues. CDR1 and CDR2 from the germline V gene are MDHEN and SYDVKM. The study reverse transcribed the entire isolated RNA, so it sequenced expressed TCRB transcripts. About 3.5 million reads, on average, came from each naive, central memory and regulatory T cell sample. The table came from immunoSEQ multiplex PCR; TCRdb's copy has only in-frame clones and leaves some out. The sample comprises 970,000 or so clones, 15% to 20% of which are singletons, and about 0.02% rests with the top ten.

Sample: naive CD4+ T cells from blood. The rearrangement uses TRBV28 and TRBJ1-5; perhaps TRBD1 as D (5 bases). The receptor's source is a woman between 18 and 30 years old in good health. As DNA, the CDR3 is TGTGCCAGCAGTTGGGGGGGAGTTATCAATCAGCCCCAGCATTTT. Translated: CASSWGGVINQPQHF.